The 12 T cell receptor beta chains below all came from one sample that was sequenced in a study of shared clonotypes between healthy human individuals. The repertoire was sequenced with immunoSEQ multiplex PCR; TCRdb's copy has only in-frame clones and lacks some. The repertoire includes about 490,000 clones, around 79% of them detected once, and about 12% sits in the top ten. The sequenced sample consisted of PBMCs. These receptors were taken from a woman in her thirties or forties in good health. Some clones in this sample may be carry-over from other donors' samples.

The gene calls are TRBV11-3 and TRBJ2-1; maybe TRBD2 (6 bases). This CDR3 has 14 amino acids. Between the trimmed V and J ends, which lost 1 base and 5 bases, there was a span of 9 bases. From germline, CDR1 is SGHNT and CDR2 YENEEA. CDR3 loop: CASSLGDFNNEQFF. CDR3 bases: TGTGCCAGCAGCTTAGGGGACTTCAACAATGAGCAGTTCTTC.

This clone was observed a handful of times. The chain couples TRBV27 to TRBJ2-2; 8 nucleotides align to TRBD2. This CDR3 has 15 residues. V dropped 4 bases and J dropped 1; count of bases not matched to a gene: 2. Germline lookup yields CDR1 MNHEY and CDR2 SMNVEV (reference sequence). CDR3: CASSSSGRNTGELFF. Here the CDR3 DNA reads TGTGCCAGCAGTTCGAGCGGGAGGAACACCGGGGAGCTGTTTTTT.

V usage is TRBV30 and J usage is TRBJ2-2; 9 bases are shared with TRBD1. Looked up from germline, CDR1 is GTSNPN and CDR2 is SVGIG (reference sequence). CDR3 size: 15 residues. V was clipped by 5 bases and J by 2 bases; unmatched bases: 6. The DNA of the CDR3 is TGTGCCTGGTACCGGGACAGGGTTAACACCGGGGAGCTGTTTTTT. This translates into CAWYRDRVNTGELFF.

J is TRBJ1-5 and V is TRBV6-5; TRBD1 matches at 11 bases. Germline-derived CDR1 and CDR2 are MNHEY and SVGAGI. The junction had 6 bases not matched to a gene; V was cut back by 5 bases and J by 6 bases. The CDR3 has 15 amino acids. The CDR3 bases are TGTGCCAGCAGTCCTGGACAGGGGGCGCGTCAGCCCCAGCATTTT. This translates into CASSPGQGARQPQHF.

The V gene is TRBV11-3, the J gene TRBJ2-2; D remains unclear. The CDR3 covers 14 residues. CDR1 and CDR2 from the germline V gene are SGHNT and YENEEA. Trimming pared 0 bases from V and 6 bases from J, leaving 8 bases between. CDR3 in DNA: TGTGCCAGCAGCTTAGATCGAGAGGCCGGGGAGCTGTTTTTT. It yields the protein CASSLDREAGELFF.

The chain carries TRBV9 and TRBJ2-1; the match to TRBD2 covers 7 bases. Germline-derived CDR1 and CDR2 are SGDLS and YYNGEE. The CDR3 consists of 16 residues. J lost 3 bases, V lost 0 bases, and 6 bases had no gene match. CDR3: CASSVGLLAGYNEQFF. The CDR3 nucleotides read TGTGCCAGCAGCGTAGGTTTATTAGCGGGCTACAATGAGCAGTTCTTC.

V gene TRBV28 combines with J gene TRBJ2-7, with D possibly TRBD1 on 5 matching bases. V lost 3 bases, J lost 1 base, and 13 bases lay in between. Germline CDR1 MDHEN, CDR2 SYDVKM. The CDR3 has 15 amino acids. CDR3 amino acids: CASSFIGATSYEQYF. Here the CDR3 DNA reads TGTGCCAGCAGTTTTATTGGGGCAACGTCCTACGAGCAGTACTTC.

V gene TRBV27 combines with J gene TRBJ1-2; perhaps TRBD1 as D (5 bases). Per the germline V gene, CDR1 is MNHEY and CDR2 is SMNVEV (reference sequence). CDR3 length: 14 residues. Trimming took off 0 bases at V and 1 base at J, with 6 bases between the two ends. The CDR3: CASSLSRGNYGYTF. The DNA for the CDR3 is TGTGCCAGCAGTTTATCGAGGGGTAACTATGGCTACACCTTC.

The V gene is TRBV18, the J gene TRBJ2-3; D is uncertain. Germline CDR1 KGHSH, CDR2 LQKENI. The CDR3 spans 13 residues. Trimming cost V 7 bases and J 0 bases, with 8 bases left between them. As DNA, the CDR3 is TGTGCCAGCTGTTCCGCTAGCACAGATACGCAGTATTTT. This sequence encodes CASCSASTDTQYF.

The J gene is TRBJ2-7, the V gene TRBV6-5; 9 bases line up with TRBD2. The CDR3 runs to 13 residues. Looked up from germline, CDR1 is MNHEY and CDR2 is SVGAGI. J lost 2 bases, V lost 7 bases, and 3 bases had no gene match. The CDR3 protein is CASKREATYEQYF. CDR3 in DNA: TGTGCCAGCAAGCGGGAGGCAACCTACGAGCAGTACTTC.

This clone was picked up a small number of times. The chain is built from TRBV28 and TRBJ2-5, with TRBD2 matching over 9 bases. CDR1 is MDHEN and CDR2 is SYDVKM in the germline V gene. J lost 7 bases, V lost 8 bases, and 11 bases had no gene match. This CDR3 region has 14 residues. The chain's CDR3 is CASAAAGGKGTQYF. The CDR3 DNA sequence: TGTGCCAGCGCGGCGGCGGGAGGGAAAGGGACCCAGTACTTC. The full variable domain, its missing parts supplied by reference TRBV28 and TRBJ2-5, is DVKVTQSSRYLVKRTGEKVFLECVQDMDHENMFWYRQDPGLGLRLIYFSYDVKMKEKGDIPEGYSVSREKKERFSLILESASTNQTSMYLCASAAAGGKGTQYFGPGTRLLVL.

The V call is TRBV6-5, the J call TRBJ2-7; TRBD1 matches 10 bases. The CDR3 length is 16 residues. V shed 2 bases, J shed 2 bases, and the junction held 6 bases outside the gene matches. Germline lookup yields CDR1 MNHEY and CDR2 SVGAGI. CDR3 sequence reads: CASSYAPGTGAYEQYF. The DNA of the CDR3 is TGTGCCAGCAGTTACGCTCCGGGGACAGGGGCCTACGAGCAGTACTTC.